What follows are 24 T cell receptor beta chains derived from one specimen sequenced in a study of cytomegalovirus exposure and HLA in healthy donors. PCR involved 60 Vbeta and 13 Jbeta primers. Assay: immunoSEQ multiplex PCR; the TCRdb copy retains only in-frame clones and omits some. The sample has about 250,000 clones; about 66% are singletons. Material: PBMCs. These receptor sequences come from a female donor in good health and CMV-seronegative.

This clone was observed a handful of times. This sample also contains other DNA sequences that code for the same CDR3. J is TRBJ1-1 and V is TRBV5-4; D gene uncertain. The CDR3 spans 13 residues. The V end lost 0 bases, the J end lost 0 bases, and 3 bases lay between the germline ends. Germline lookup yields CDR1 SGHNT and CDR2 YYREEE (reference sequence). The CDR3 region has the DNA TGTGCCAGCAGCTTGGCAGTGAACACTGAAGCTTTCTTT. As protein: CASSLAVNTEAFF.

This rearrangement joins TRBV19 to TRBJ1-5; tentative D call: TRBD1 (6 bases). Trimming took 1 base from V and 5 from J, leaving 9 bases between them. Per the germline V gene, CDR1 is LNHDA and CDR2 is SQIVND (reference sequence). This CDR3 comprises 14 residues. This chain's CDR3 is CASSIAQGDQPQHF. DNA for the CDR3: TGTGCCAGTAGTATAGCACAGGGCGATCAGCCCCAGCATTTT.

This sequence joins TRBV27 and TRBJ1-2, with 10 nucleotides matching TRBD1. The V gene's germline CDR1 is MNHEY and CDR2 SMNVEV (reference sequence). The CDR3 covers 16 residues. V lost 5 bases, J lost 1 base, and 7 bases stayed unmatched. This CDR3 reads CASSQGQGKGNYGYTF. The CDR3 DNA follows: TGTGCCAGCAGTCAGGGACAGGGGAAGGGTAACTATGGCTACACCTTC.

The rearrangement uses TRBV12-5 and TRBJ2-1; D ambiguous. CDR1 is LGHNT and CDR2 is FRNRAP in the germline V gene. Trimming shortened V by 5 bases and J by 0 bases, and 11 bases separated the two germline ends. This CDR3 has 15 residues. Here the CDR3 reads CASGQTYSSYNEQFF. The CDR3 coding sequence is TGTGCTAGTGGTCAAACTTACAGCTCCTACAATGAGCAGTTCTTC.

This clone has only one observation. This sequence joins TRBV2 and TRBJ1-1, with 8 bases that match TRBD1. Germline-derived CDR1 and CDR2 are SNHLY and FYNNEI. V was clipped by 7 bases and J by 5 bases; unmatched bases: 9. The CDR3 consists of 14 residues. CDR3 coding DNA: TGTGCCAGCACCCAGCAGGGGGCTAATACTGAAGCTTTCTTT. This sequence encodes CASTQQGANTEAFF.

CDR3 DNA: TGCGCCAGCAGCTCCGGGACTTCTTCCTACGAGCAGTACTTC. Amino acids: CASSSGTSSYEQYF. The rearrangement joins TRBV5-1 to TRBJ2-7, with D possibly matching TRBD2 (6 bases). Per germline, CDR1 SGHRS and CDR2 YFSETQ. Trimming cost V 3 bases and J 1 base, with 11 bases left between them. This CDR3 contains 14 residues.

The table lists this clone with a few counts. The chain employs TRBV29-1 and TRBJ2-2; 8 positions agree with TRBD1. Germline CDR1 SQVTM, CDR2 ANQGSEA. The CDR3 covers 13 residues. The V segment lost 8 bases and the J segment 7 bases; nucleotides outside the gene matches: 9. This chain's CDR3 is CSTGQGYGGELFF. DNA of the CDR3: TGCAGCACCGGACAGGGATATGGCGGGGAGCTGTTTTTT.

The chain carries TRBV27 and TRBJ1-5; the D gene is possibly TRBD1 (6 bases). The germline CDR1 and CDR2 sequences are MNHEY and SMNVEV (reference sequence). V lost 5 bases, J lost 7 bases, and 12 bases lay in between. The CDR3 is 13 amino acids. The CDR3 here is CASSPGTRQPQHF. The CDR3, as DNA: TGTGCCAGCAGTCCCGGGACAAGGCAGCCCCAGCATTTT.

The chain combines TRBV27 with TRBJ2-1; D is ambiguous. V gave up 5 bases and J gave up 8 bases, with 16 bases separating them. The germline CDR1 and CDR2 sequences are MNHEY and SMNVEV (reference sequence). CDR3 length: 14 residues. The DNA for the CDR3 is TGTGCCAGCAGTCCCCTAATTGTCGGTGATGAGCAGTTCTTC. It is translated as CASSPLIVGDEQFF.

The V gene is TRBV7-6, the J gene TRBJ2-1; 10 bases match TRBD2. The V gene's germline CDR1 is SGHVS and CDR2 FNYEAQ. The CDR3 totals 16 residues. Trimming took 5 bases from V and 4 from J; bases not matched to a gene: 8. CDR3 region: CASSQAGTSVYNEQFF. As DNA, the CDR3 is TGTGCCAGCAGCCAAGCAGGGACTAGCGTATACAATGAGCAGTTCTTC.

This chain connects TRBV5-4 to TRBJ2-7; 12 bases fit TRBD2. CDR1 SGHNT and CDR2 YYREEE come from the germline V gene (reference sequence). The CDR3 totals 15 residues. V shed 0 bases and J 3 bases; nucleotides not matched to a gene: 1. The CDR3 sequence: CASSLGTSGNYEQYF. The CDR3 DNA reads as TGTGCCAGCAGCTTGGGGACTAGCGGGAACTACGAGCAGTACTTC.

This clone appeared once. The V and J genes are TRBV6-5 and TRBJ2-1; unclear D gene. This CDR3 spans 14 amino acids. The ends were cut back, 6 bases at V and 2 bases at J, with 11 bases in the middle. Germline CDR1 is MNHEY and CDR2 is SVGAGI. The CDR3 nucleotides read TGTGCCAGCAGAGAGCGAATAACCTACAATGAGCAGTTCTTC. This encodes CASRERITYNEQFF.

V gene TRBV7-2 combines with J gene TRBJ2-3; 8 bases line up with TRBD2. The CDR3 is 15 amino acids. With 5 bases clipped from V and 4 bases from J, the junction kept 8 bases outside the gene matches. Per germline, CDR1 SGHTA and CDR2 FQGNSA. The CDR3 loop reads CASSRRAGGPDTQYF. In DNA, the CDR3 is TGTGCCAGCAGCCGCCGGGCGGGAGGTCCAGATACGCAGTATTTT.

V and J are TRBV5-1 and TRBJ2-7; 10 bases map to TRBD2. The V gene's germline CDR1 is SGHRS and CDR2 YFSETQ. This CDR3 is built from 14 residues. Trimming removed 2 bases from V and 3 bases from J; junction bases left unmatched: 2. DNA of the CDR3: TGCGCCAGCAGCTTAACTAGCGGGGTCTACGAGCAGTACTTC. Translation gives CASSLTSGVYEQYF.

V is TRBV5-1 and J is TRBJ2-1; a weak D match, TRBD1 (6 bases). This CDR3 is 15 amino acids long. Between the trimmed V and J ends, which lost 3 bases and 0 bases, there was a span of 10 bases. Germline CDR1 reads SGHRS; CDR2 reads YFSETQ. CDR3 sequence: CASSSGQSSYNEQFF. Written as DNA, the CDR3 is TGCGCCAGCAGCTCGGGACAAAGCTCCTACAATGAGCAGTTCTTC. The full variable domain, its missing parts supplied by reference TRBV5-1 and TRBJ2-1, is KAGVTQTPRYLIKTRGQQVTLSCSPISGHRSVSWYQQTPGQGLQFLFEYFSETQRNKGNFPGRFSGRQFSNSRSEMNVSTLELGDSALYLCASSSGQSSYNEQFFGPGTRLTVL.

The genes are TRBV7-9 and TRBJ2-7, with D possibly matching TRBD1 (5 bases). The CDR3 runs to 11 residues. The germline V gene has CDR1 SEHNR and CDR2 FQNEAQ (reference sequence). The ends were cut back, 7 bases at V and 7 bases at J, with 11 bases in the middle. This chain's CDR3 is CASNPGMEQYF. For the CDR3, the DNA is TGTGCCAGCAACCCAGGGATGGAGCAGTACTTC.

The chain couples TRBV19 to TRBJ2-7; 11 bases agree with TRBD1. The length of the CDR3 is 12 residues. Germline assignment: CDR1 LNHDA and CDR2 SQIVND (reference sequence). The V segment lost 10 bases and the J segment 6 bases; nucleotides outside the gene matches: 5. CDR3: CATGQGAGEQYF. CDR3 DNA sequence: TGTGCCACTGGACAGGGGGCAGGCGAGCAGTACTTC.

The CDR3 reads CASSESLGRSNEQYF. In DNA form, the CDR3 reads TGCGCCAGCAGTGAGTCGCTCGGGAGGAGTAACGAGCAGTACTTC. V is TRBV10-1 and J is TRBJ2-7, with TRBD2 identical over 7 bases. Trimming at V came to 0 bases and at J to 5 bases, leaving 7 bases not matched to a gene. Germline lookup yields CDR1 WNHNN and CDR2 SYGVQD (reference sequence). There are 15 residues in the CDR3.

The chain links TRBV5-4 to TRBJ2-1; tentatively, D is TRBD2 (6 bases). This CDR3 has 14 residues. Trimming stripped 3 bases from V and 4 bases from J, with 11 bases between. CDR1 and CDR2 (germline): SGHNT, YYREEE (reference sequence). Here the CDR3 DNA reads TGTGCCAGCAGCTGGGCTAGCGCTTACAATGAGCAGTTCTTC. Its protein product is CASSWASAYNEQFF.

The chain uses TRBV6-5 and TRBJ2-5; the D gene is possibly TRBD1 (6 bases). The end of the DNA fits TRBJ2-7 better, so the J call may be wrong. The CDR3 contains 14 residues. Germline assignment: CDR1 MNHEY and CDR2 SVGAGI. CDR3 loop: CASSYSWGRHEQYF. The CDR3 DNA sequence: TGTGCCAGCAGTTACTCGTGGGGGCGCCACGAGCAGTACTTC.

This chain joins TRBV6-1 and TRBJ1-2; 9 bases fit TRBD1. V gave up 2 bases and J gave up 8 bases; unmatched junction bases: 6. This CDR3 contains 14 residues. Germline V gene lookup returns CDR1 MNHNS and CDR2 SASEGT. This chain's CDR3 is CASSEIRTGVGYTF. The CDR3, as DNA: TGTGCCAGCAGTGAAATCCGGACAGGGGTCGGCTACACCTTC.

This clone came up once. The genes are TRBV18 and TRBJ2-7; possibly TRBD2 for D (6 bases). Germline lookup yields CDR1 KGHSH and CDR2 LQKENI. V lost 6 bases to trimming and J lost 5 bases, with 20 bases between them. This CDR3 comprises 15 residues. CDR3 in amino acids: CASSLHREGGHEQYF. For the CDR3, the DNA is TGTGCCAGCTCTCTTCATCGAGAGGGAGGCCACGAGCAGTACTTC.

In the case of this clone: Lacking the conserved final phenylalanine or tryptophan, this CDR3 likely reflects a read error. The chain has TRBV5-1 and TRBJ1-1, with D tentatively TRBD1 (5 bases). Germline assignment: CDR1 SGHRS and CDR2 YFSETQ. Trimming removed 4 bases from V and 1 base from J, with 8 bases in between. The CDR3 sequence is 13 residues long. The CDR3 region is CASSPTGNTEAFS. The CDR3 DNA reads TGCGCCAGCAGCCCAACAGGGAACACTGAAGCTTTCTCT.

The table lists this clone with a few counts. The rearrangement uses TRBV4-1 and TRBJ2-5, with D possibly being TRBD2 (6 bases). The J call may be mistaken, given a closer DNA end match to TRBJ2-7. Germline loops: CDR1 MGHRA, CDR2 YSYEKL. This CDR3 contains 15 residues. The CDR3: CASSPGIAVSYEQYF. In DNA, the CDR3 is TGCGCCAGCAGCCCCGGGATAGCGGTCTCCTACGAGCAGTACTTC.